These 21 T cell receptor beta chains share one sample of origin, sequenced in a study of read filtering for tumor transcriptome and immune sequencing. The library was built from roughly 400 ng RNA with molecular barcoded adaptors for alpha/delta and beta/gamma chains. Each CDR3 protein is one row after TCRdb ran MiXCR on the reads. The table records tens of thousands of distinct CDR3 sequences, 20% to 25% of them present only once. The material sequenced was a population of CD138-negative cells sorted from bone marrow. The receptors shown here come from a donor at least 40 years old with multiple myeloma.

Many counts were recorded for this clonotype. The V and J genes are TRBV14 and TRBJ2-1; 10 bases align to TRBD2. CDR3 size: 19 residues. Per the germline V gene, CDR1 is SGHDN and CDR2 is FVKESK. The trim removed 3 bases at V and 2 bases at J, leaving 13 bases unmatched. DNA of the CDR3: TGTGCCAGCAGCCACAAACCCTCAGAAAGCGGGAGGGCCTACAATGAGCAGTTCTTC. The encoded protein is CASSHKPSESGRAYNEQFF.

This clonotype has a count of ten or more. The rearrangement joins TRBV5-6 to TRBJ2-3, with 10 bases matching TRBD2. The germline V gene encodes CDR1 SGHDT and CDR2 YYEEEE. The CDR3 extends over 17 amino acids. The J segment lost 2 bases and the V segment lost 2 bases, leaving 8 bases of the junction unmatched. The CDR3 DNA reads as TGTGCCAGCAGCTTCTTAAGTAGCGGGAGGATCACAGATACGCAGTATTTT. It translates to CASSFLSSGRITDTQYF.

There are many counts of this clonotype. The chain employs TRBV5-1 and TRBJ2-2, with a possible D match to TRBD1 (5 bases). Trimming removed 0 bases at V and 7 bases at J, with 10 bases between. This CDR3 spans 14 amino acids. CDR1 is SGHRS, CDR2 YFSETQ, per germline. DNA of the CDR3: TGCGCCAGCAGCTTGGCCCCAGGGATCGGGGAGCTGTTTTTT. Translated: CASSLAPGIGELFF.

This clonotype has a count of ten or more. The gene calls are TRBV28 and TRBJ2-1, with 8 bases identical to TRBD2. This CDR3 has 13 residues. Germline V gives CDR1 MDHEN, CDR2 SYDVKM. J gave up 9 bases and V 2 bases, and 3 bases lay outside the gene matches. CDR3 coding DNA: TGTGCCAGCAGTTTAGCGGGGGGAGGTGAGCAGTTCTTC. Translating gives CASSLAGGGEQFF.

This clonotype was seen at least ten times. Here the CDR3 reads CASSYRASSYNEQFF. The CDR3 DNA is TGTGCCAGCAGTTACAGGGCTAGCTCCTACAATGAGCAGTTCTTC. The rearrangement uses TRBV6-5 and TRBJ2-1; unclear D gene. Trimming removed 2 bases at V and 0 bases at J, with 8 bases between. Looked up from germline, CDR1 is MNHEY and CDR2 is SVGAGI. The CDR3 consists of 15 residues.

Ten or more counts support this clonotype. The chain links TRBV20-1 to TRBJ2-7; TRBD2 might be the D (5 bases). The length of the CDR3 is 14 residues. The V and J ends lost 5 bases and 0 bases respectively, with 14 bases between them. Germline values: CDR1 DFQATT, CDR2 SNEGSKA (reference sequence). This chain's CDR3 is CSAFRLGSSYEQYF. As DNA, the CDR3 is TGCAGTGCTTTTCGACTGGGGAGCTCCTACGAGCAGTACTTC.

This clonotype came up many times. V and J are TRBV28 and TRBJ2-7; D is possibly TRBD1 (6 bases). The CDR3 is 12 amino acids. V lost 4 bases, J lost 10 bases, and 14 bases lay in between. In germline, CDR1 is MDHEN, CDR2 SYDVKM. Written as DNA, the CDR3 is TGTGCCAGCAGTTCCACCGACAGGAAACAGTACTTC. It encodes CASSSTDRKQYF.

This clonotype was seen at least ten times. The chain employs TRBV3-1 and TRBJ2-1, with D unresolved. This CDR3 spans 14 amino acids. Germline values: CDR1 LGHDT, CDR2 YNNKEL (reference sequence). V shed 4 bases and J shed 1 base, with 8 bases lying between them. This CDR3 is CASSPSVSYNEQFF. The DNA for the CDR3 is TGTGCCAGCAGCCCAAGCGTTTCCTACAATGAGCAGTTCTTC.

This clonotype was seen many times. V and J are TRBV20-1 and TRBJ2-1; the match to TRBD2 covers 11 bases. Germline CDR1 and CDR2: DFQATT and SNEGSKA (reference sequence). The CDR3 extends over 13 amino acids. The V and J ends lost 6 bases and 7 bases, in that order; junction bases with no gene match: 5. CDR3 nucleotide sequence: TGCAGTGCCGGACTAGCGGGTCAGAATGAGCAGTTCTTC. Translating it yields CSAGLAGQNEQFF.

At least ten counts were recorded for this clonotype. The genes are TRBV29-1 and TRBJ1-4, with 7 positions matching TRBD1. Germline-derived CDR1 and CDR2 are SQVTM and ANQGSEA. The CDR3 spans 13 residues. The V gene end was trimmed by 2 bases and the J gene end by 8 bases; junction bases not matched to a gene: 5. The CDR3 DNA is TGCAGCGTTGAAAGGGCAGGGGGAGAAAAACTGTTTTTT. As protein: CSVERAGGEKLFF.

With regard to this clonotype: At one end, the junction sequence differs from germline, possibly due to a read error. The chain uses TRBV9 and TRBJ2-3; maybe TRBD2 (5 bases). Germline CDR1 and CDR2: SGDLS and YYNGEE. The CDR3 runs to 15 residues. CDR3 DNA sequence: TGTGCCAGCAGCCCCGACTCATCTAGCACAGATACGCAGTTTTTT. As protein: CASSPDSSSTDTQFF. The full variable domain, with the rest looked up from reference TRBV9 and TRBJ2-3, is DSGVTQTPKHLITATGQRVTLRCSPRSGDLSVYWYQQSLDQGLQFLIQYYNGEERAKGNILERFSAQQFPDLHSELNLSSLELGDSALYFCASSPDSSSTDTQFFGPGTRLTVL.

This clonotype was observed many times. The J gene is TRBJ2-3, the V gene TRBV28; 12 nucleotides align to TRBD2. The CDR3 covers 16 residues. Trimming at V came to 10 bases and at J to 0 bases, leaving 8 bases not matched to a gene. Per the germline V gene, CDR1 is MDHEN and CDR2 is SYDVKM. CDR3 sequence (DNA): TGTGCCACCACTACCGGGACTAGCGGGAGCACAGATACGCAGTATTTT. Its protein is CATTTGTSGSTDTQYF.

This clonotype was seen many times. V gene TRBV28 combines with J gene TRBJ2-7; 8 bases fit TRBD2. This CDR3 has 18 residues. Trimming cost V 1 base and J 2 bases; bases outside gene matches: 13. Germline V gene lookup returns CDR1 MDHEN and CDR2 SYDVKM. CDR3 loop: CASSLFLSLTSATYEQYF. DNA for the CDR3: TGTGCCAGCAGTTTATTCCTGTCACTGACTAGCGCAACCTACGAGCAGTACTTC.

This clonotype was seen ten or more times. This chain uses TRBV11-2 with TRBJ2-5; TRBD2 agrees at 12 bases. Germline values: CDR1 SGHAT, CDR2 FQNNGV. This CDR3 spans 17 amino acids. The J segment lost 4 bases and the V segment lost 5 bases, leaving 11 bases of the junction unmatched. CDR3 nucleotides: TGTGCCAGCAGCCCCCGGACTAGCGGGGTGAGGGGAGAGACCCAGTACTTC. It encodes CASSPRTSGVRGETQYF.

Remarks on this clonotype: The CDR3 does not end in the conserved phenylalanine or tryptophan, so this is likely a read error. Because the CDR3's place on the DNA is in doubt, the DNA is left out and the CDR3 is given as listed by TCRdb. V gene TRBV29-1 combines with J gene TRBJ2-3. From its first to its last residue, the CDR3 has 11 amino acids. Germline lookup yields CDR1 SQVTM and CDR2 ANQGSEA. CDR3 region: CSVVLRDTQYL.

This clonotype has ten or more counts. The chain has TRBV6-5 and TRBJ2-7; the match to TRBD1 covers 9 bases. The CDR3 loop spans 15 amino acids. Germline-derived CDR1 and CDR2 are MNHEY and SVGAGI. V lost 6 bases and J lost 4; bases outside the gene matches: 10. The CDR3 DNA reads as TGTGCCAGCAGACTAGGACAGGGGTATGGGTACGAGCAGTACTTC. It translates to CASRLGQGYGYEQYF.

This clonotype was detected many times. The genes are TRBV29-1 and TRBJ1-1; perhaps TRBD1 as D (5 bases). Germline CDR1 SQVTM, CDR2 ANQGSEA. The V end lost 4 bases, the J end lost 3 bases, and 12 bases lay between the germline ends. This CDR3 is 13 amino acids long. The DNA of the CDR3 is TGCAGCGTTGGTGGTGAGGGGCACACTGAAGCTTTCTTT. Protein: CSVGGEGHTEAFF.

By share, this clonotype counts as medium-sized (0.01 to 0.1%). The V call is TRBV29-1, the J call TRBJ2-2, with D unclear. Trimming removed 5 bases from V and 5 bases from J, with 12 bases in between. The V gene's germline CDR1 is SQVTM and CDR2 ANQGSEA. CDR3 size: 13 residues. CDR3 coding DNA: TGCAGCGTTTCTTCGCGACTTACCGGGGAGCTGTTTTTT. Residues: CSVSSRLTGELFF.

This clonotype is labeled medium-sized. This chain connects TRBV3-1 to TRBJ1-1, with 9 bases aligning to TRBD1. Germline loops: CDR1 LGHDT, CDR2 YNNKEL (reference sequence). V lost 3 bases to trimming and J lost 5 bases; unmatched junction nucleotides: 1. This CDR3 is built from 13 residues. The CDR3 reads CASSHGTGTEAFF. Written as DNA, the CDR3 is TGTGCCAGCAGCCACGGGACAGGGACTGAAGCTTTCTTT.

This clonotype showed up many times. V usage is TRBV29-1 and J usage is TRBJ2-5; D may correspond to TRBD1 or TRBD2 (5 bases each). CDR1 and CDR2 from the germline V gene are SQVTM and ANQGSEA. The CDR3 is 12 residues long. Between the trimmed V and J ends, which lost 7 bases and 2 bases, there was a span of 11 bases. CDR3 sequence (DNA): TGCAGCGGAGGGGCTATACAAGAGACCCAGTACTTC. Amino acids: CSGGAIQETQYF.

This clonotype has a count of ten or more. This may arise from a read error, as a much more abundant clone is one base away. The chain joins TRBV6-5 to TRBJ2-1; the D is unclear. This CDR3 region has 16 residues. The germline V gene encodes CDR1 MNHEY and CDR2 SVGAGI. CDR3: CASSYGLASSYNEQLF. The DNA of the CDR3 is TGTGCCAGCAGTTACGGGCTGGCGAGCTCCTACAATGAGCAGCTCTTC.